The 19 T cell receptor beta chains below were found in one sample sequenced in a study of shared clonotypes between healthy human individuals. Libraries were prepared by immunoSEQ multiplex PCR; TCRdb keeps only in-frame clonotypes and omits some of them. The sample records a few hundred thousand clones, about 97% being singletons. Sequenced input: memory CD8+ T cells sorted from blood. Subset defined: CD45RO+ cells pooled with CCR7-negative TemRA cells. These receptors were taken from a man aged 30 to 45 in good health.

The chain joins TRBV9 to TRBJ1-2; the D is unclear. V shed 4 bases and J shed 0 bases, with 13 bases lying between them. The CDR3 runs 15 residues. Germline V gene sequence: CDR1 SGDLS, CDR2 YYNGEE. CDR3 sequence: CASSFTPGANYGYTF. The CDR3 nucleotides are TGTGCCAGCAGCTTCACCCCGGGAGCTAACTATGGCTACACCTTC.

This chain links TRBV28 with TRBJ2-7; 7 bases fit TRBD2. V lost 5 bases, J lost 4 bases, and 11 bases stayed unmatched. Germline loops: CDR1 MDHEN, CDR2 SYDVKM. This CDR3 region has 15 residues. The CDR3 DNA follows: TGTGCCAGCAGTGGAGCGGGATCGTACCTATACGAGCAGTACTTC. This codes for CASSGAGSYLYEQYF. The variable domain in full, completed from reference TRBV28 and TRBJ2-7, reads DVKVTQSSRYLVKRTGEKVFLECVQDMDHENMFWYRQDPGLGLRLIYFSYDVKMKEKGDIPEGYSVSREKKERFSLILESASTNQTSMYLCASSGAGSYLYEQYFGPGTRLTVT.

The V call is TRBV27, the J call TRBJ2-7, with TRBD1 matching 9 bases. V shed 8 bases, J shed 3 bases, and the junction held 2 bases outside the gene matches. Per the germline V gene, CDR1 is MNHEY and CDR2 is SMNVEV (reference sequence). This CDR3 is built from 12 residues. The CDR3 sequence: CASQDRGYEQYF. In nucleotides, the CDR3 is TGTGCCAGCCAGGACAGGGGCTACGAGCAGTACTTC.

The rearrangement uses TRBV27 and TRBJ2-5; D may be TRBD1 or TRBD2 (5 bases each). V was pared by 5 bases and J by 5 bases, with 12 bases between. The CDR3 length is 13 residues. Germline V gives CDR1 MNHEY, CDR2 SMNVEV (reference sequence). The CDR3 region has the DNA TGTGCCAGCAGTCTTAAGAGGGGCGAGACCCAGTACTTC. Its translation: CASSLKRGETQYF.

This chain joins TRBV4-2 and TRBJ2-1; 9 positions match TRBD2. The V gene's germline CDR1 is LGHNA and CDR2 YNFKEQ. V lost 1 base and J lost 8; bases outside the gene matches: 9. The CDR3 runs 16 residues. The DNA for the CDR3 is TGTGCCAGCAGCCAAGCGGGCGGGAGGGCCCGGTATGAGCAGTTCTTC. Translation gives CASSQAGGRARYEQFF.

The chain combines TRBV5-1 with TRBJ2-2; D not resolved. Germline V lookup: CDR1 SGHRS, CDR2 YFSETQ. Trimming removed 0 bases at V and 3 bases at J, with 3 bases between. The CDR3 is 13 residues long. Here the CDR3 reads CASSLVHTGELFF. The CDR3 DNA is TGCGCCAGCAGCTTGGTTCACACCGGGGAGCTGTTTTTT.

About this clone: The same CDR3 also results from other DNA sequences found in this sample. This chain links TRBV5-1 with TRBJ2-5; 7 nucleotides align to TRBD1. V lost 3 bases, J lost 5 bases, and 1 base stayed unmatched. The CDR3 is 12 amino acids. Germline CDR1 and CDR2: SGHRS and YFSETQ. CDR3 sequence (DNA): TGCGCCAGCAGCTCCAGGGGGGAGACCCAGTACTTC. Its translation is CASSSRGETQYF.

The rearrangement links TRBV5-1 to TRBJ1-1, with unresolved D. Looked up from germline, CDR1 is SGHRS and CDR2 is YFSETQ. Deletions cut 0 bases from V and 5 bases from J, with 8 bases between. This CDR3 is built from 13 residues. The CDR3 DNA reads TGCGCCAGCAGCTTGGCCGGGCTTACTGAAGCTTTCTTT. Residues: CASSLAGLTEAFF.

The rearrangement uses TRBV28 and TRBJ1-1; 11 bases align to TRBD1. Germline-derived CDR1 and CDR2 are MDHEN and SYDVKM. V shed 6 bases and J 5 bases; nucleotides not matched to a gene: 5. CDR3 length: 14 amino acids. CDR3: CASSWGQGETEAFF. CDR3 DNA sequence: TGTGCCAGCAGCTGGGGACAGGGGGAAACTGAAGCTTTCTTT. The variable domain in full, completed from reference TRBV28 and TRBJ1-1, reads DVKVTQSSRYLVKRTGEKVFLECVQDMDHENMFWYRQDPGLGLRLIYFSYDVKMKEKGDIPEGYSVSREKKERFSLILESASTNQTSMYLCASSWGQGETEAFFGQGTRLTVV.

The rearrangement joins TRBV5-6 to TRBJ1-3; TRBD1 is a possible D gene (5 bases). CDR3 length: 14 amino acids. Between the trimmed V and J ends, which lost 4 bases and 1 base, there was a span of 9 bases. Germline assignment: CDR1 SGHDT and CDR2 YYEEEE. The CDR3: CASSLGLSGNTIYF. CDR3 bases: TGTGCCAGCAGCCTGGGACTTTCTGGAAACACCATATATTTT. Filled out from reference TRBV5-6 and TRBJ1-3, the complete variable domain reads DAGVTQSPTHLIKTRGQQVTLRCSPKSGHDTVSWYQQALGQGPQFIFQYYEEEERQRGNFPDRFSGHQFPNYSSELNVNALLLGDSALYLCASSLGLSGNTIYFGEGSWLTVV.

This chain links TRBV5-1 with TRBJ2-1; D remains ambiguous. The ends were cut back, 1 base at V and 6 bases at J, with 8 bases in the middle. The CDR3 sequence is 13 residues long. CDR1 is SGHRS and CDR2 is YFSETQ in the germline V gene. The CDR3 reads CASSLPRTNEQFF. CDR3 coding DNA: TGCGCCAGCAGCTTGCCTAGAACCAATGAGCAGTTCTTC.

V is TRBV28 and J is TRBJ2-6; 7 bases match TRBD1. The germline V gene has CDR1 MDHEN and CDR2 SYDVKM. J was trimmed by 0 bases and V by 3 bases; bases with no gene match: 14. The CDR3 loop spans 20 amino acids. CDR3 residues: CASSLSLGPGTASGANVLTF. CDR3 sequence (DNA): TGTGCCAGCAGTTTGAGTTTGGGTCCAGGGACAGCCTCTGGGGCCAACGTCCTGACTTTC. The full variable domain, completed using reference TRBV28 and TRBJ2-6, is DVKVTQSSRYLVKRTGEKVFLECVQDMDHENMFWYRQDPGLGLRLIYFSYDVKMKEKGDIPEGYSVSREKKERFSLILESASTNQTSMYLCASSLSLGPGTASGANVLTFGAGSRLTVL.

This chain connects TRBV28 to TRBJ1-5, with TRBD1 as a possible D gene (6 bases). Per germline, CDR1 MDHEN and CDR2 SYDVKM. V lost 5 bases to trimming and J lost 0 bases, with 23 bases between them. CDR3 size: 19 residues. CDR3 sequence (DNA): TGTGCCAGCAGTGAAACGGGGGGCCCTCCGTTGTATAGCAATCAGCCCCAGCATTTT. This translates into CASSETGGPPLYSNQPQHF.

The chain is built from TRBV7-9 and TRBJ2-3, with D hard to call. Germline assignment: CDR1 SEHNR and CDR2 FQNEAQ (reference sequence). The V end was cut by 8 bases, the J end by 1 base, with 16 bases between. The CDR3 covers 15 residues. The CDR3 sequence: CASGPGPPRTDTQYF. In DNA, the CDR3 is TGTGCCAGCGGCCCGGGCCCCCCTCGCACAGATACGCAGTATTTT.

V is TRBV5-1 and J is TRBJ1-4; TRBD1 aligns across 9 bases. CDR3 length: 15 amino acids. Germline loops: CDR1 SGHRS, CDR2 YFSETQ. With 2 bases clipped from V and 7 bases from J, the junction kept 6 bases outside the gene matches. The DNA for the CDR3 is TGCGCCAGCAGCTTCGCCGGGACAGGGTCTGAAAAACTGTTTTTT. As protein: CASSFAGTGSEKLFF.

The chain is built from TRBV14 and TRBJ2-3, with TRBD2 matching 11 bases. The V gene's germline CDR1 is SGHDN and CDR2 FVKESK. V lost 4 bases to trimming and J lost 4 bases; unmatched junction nucleotides: 4. This CDR3 contains 15 residues. CDR3 nucleotides: TGTGCCAGCAGCCCGGCACTAGCGGGAGCAGATACGCAGTATTTT. Amino acid sequence: CASSPALAGADTQYF. The variable domain in full, completed from reference TRBV14 and TRBJ2-3, reads EAGVTQFPSHSVIEKGQTVTLRCDPISGHDNLYWYRRVMGKEIKFLLHFVKESKQDESGMPNNRFLAERTGGTYSTLKVQPAELEDSGVYFCASSPALAGADTQYFGPGTRLTVL.

This chain connects TRBV5-4 to TRBJ2-1; 7 nucleotides match TRBD2. Germline CDR1 SGHNT, CDR2 YYREEE (reference sequence). This CDR3 region has 16 residues. With 3 bases clipped from V and 7 bases from J, the junction kept 13 bases outside the gene matches. CDR3 in amino acids: CASSSETSRKGNEQFF. CDR3 sequence (DNA): TGTGCCAGCAGCTCCGAGACTAGCCGGAAGGGGAATGAGCAGTTCTTC.

V usage is TRBV19 and J usage is TRBJ2-7; 8 positions match TRBD2. Germline CDR1 and CDR2: LNHDA and SQIVND (reference sequence). V lost 5 bases and J lost 3; bases outside the gene matches: 0. This CDR3 is built from 12 residues. This CDR3 is CASSRGGYEQYF. The DNA of the CDR3 is TGTGCCAGTAGTCGGGGGGGCTACGAGCAGTACTTC.

The V gene is TRBV18, the J gene TRBJ1-3; D is ambiguous. Trimming shortened V by 1 base and J by 0 bases, and 7 bases separated the two germline ends. The germline CDR1 and CDR2 sequences are KGHSH and LQKENI. The CDR3 runs to 15 residues. The CDR3 is CASSPRRDSGNTIYF. The CDR3 bases are TGTGCCAGCTCACCACGACGGGACTCTGGAAACACCATATATTTT.